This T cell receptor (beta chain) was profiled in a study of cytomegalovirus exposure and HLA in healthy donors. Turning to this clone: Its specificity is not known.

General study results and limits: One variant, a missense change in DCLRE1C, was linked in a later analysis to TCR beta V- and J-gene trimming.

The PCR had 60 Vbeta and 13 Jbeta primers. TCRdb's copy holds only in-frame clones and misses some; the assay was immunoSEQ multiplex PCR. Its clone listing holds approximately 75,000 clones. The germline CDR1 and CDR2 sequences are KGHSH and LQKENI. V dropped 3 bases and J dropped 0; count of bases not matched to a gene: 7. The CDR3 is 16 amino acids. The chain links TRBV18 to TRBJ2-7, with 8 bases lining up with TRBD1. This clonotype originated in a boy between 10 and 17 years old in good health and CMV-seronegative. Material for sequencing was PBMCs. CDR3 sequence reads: CASSPKGQAISYEQYF. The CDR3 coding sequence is TGTGCCAGCTCACCCAAGGGACAGGCGATCTCCTACGAGCAGTACTTC.